The clone carrying this T cell receptor beta chain is a singleton in its sample. Its antigen is as yet unknown. Germline loops: CDR1 SNHLY, CDR2 FYNNEI. Trimming removed 2 bases at V and 8 bases at J, with 11 bases between. The CDR3 consists of 13 residues. PCR primers comprised 60 Vbeta and 13 Jbeta primers. Sequencing used immunoSEQ multiplex PCR; TCRdb keeps in-frame clones, though not all of them. The sample carries roughly 150,000 clones, roughly three quarters recorded once. The sample comes from a study of cytomegalovirus exposure and HLA in healthy donors. Study outcomes and limitations: CMV serostatus alone was available as immune exposure information.

J is TRBJ2-3 and V is TRBV2, with D possibly matching TRBD2 (5 bases). Sequenced: PBMCs. The receptor was isolated from a male donor in good health and CMV-seronegative. The CDR3: CASSELIRGTQYF. CDR3 DNA: TGTGCCAGCAGTGAACTTATTCGGGGTACGCAGTATTTT.